These T cell receptor beta chains were read from a single sample in a study of blood T cell repertoires in COVID-19. The table came from immunoSEQ multiplex PCR; TCRdb's copy has only in-frame clones and leaves some out. The table shows about 120,000 clones, with about 80% occurring only once. The sequenced sample was peripheral blood. Source of these receptors: a man aged 55 to 70 with acute or convalescent COVID-19. CDR3s leave out the opening cysteine and the closing phenylalanine or tryptophan. Each record gives: V gene, J gene, CDR3 protein.

V gene: TRBV6-5
J gene: TRBJ1-2
CDR3 protein: ASSMTGGSLGGYT

V gene: TRBV7-3
J gene: TRBJ2-7
CDR3 protein: ASSLNSPGPPFPDEQY

V gene: TRBV12-2
J gene: TRBJ1-6
CDR3 protein: ASRSTKQGARLNSPLH

V gene: TRBV18
J gene: TRBJ2-3
CDR3 protein: ASSRSRVVASTDTQY

V gene: TRBV11-3
J gene: TRBJ1-2
CDR3 protein: ASSLAGYGYT

V gene: TRBV18
J gene: TRBJ2-2
CDR3 protein: ASSPRTSGSTGTGELF

V gene: TRBV6-5
J gene: TRBJ1-2
CDR3 protein: ASSYFGQGYGYT

V gene: TRBV5-1
J gene: TRBJ1-2
CDR3 protein: ASSLESDRVSGYT

V gene: TRBV28
J gene: TRBJ1-1
CDR3 protein: ASSLTSVEAF

V gene: TRBV15
J gene: TRBJ2-1
CDR3 protein: ATSRRTSGSHNEQF

V gene: TRBV29-1
J gene: TRBJ1-2
CDR3 protein: SVEDEFNYGYT

V gene: TRBV28
J gene: TRBJ2-1
CDR3 protein: ASRGSTGVAYNEQF

V gene: TRBV7-3
J gene: TRBJ2-1
CDR3 protein: ASSLAGSSYNEQF

V gene: TRBV10-2
J gene: TRBJ1-5
CDR3 protein: ASNRGFSNQPQH

V gene: TRBV30
J gene: TRBJ1-2
CDR3 protein: AWSVAGLGYT

V gene: TRBV5-4
J gene: TRBJ1-2
CDR3 protein: ASSLAGTYYGYT

V gene: TRBV19
J gene: TRBJ2-5
CDR3 protein: ASSGALRETQY

V gene: TRBV5-1
J gene: TRBJ1-4
CDR3 protein: ASSLVGFGSKLF

V gene: TRBV18
J gene: TRBJ2-7
CDR3 protein: ASAMTGSSYEQY

V gene: TRBV11-2
J gene: TRBJ2-6
CDR3 protein: ASRSGSGANVLT

V gene: TRBV28
J gene: TRBJ1-4
CDR3 protein: ASRGTVEKLF

V gene: TRBV2
J gene: TRBJ1-4
CDR3 protein: ASSEDRGSGEKLF

V gene: TRBV28
J gene: TRBJ1-6
CDR3 protein: ASSLLDSANSPLH

V gene: TRBV7-9
J gene: TRBJ1-5
CDR3 protein: ASSAPGGNQPQH

V gene: TRBV5-1
J gene: TRBJ1-1
CDR3 protein: ASSSHGGANTEAF

V gene: TRBV10-1
J gene: TRBJ2-2
CDR3 protein: ASRVDGATGELF

V gene: TRBV19
J gene: TRBJ2-1
CDR3 protein: ASSVGGNGEQF

V gene: TRBV7-2
J gene: TRBJ2-1
CDR3 protein: ASSQRTSYNEQF

V gene: TRBV5-1
J gene: TRBJ2-3
CDR3 protein: ASSLGVTGADTQY

V gene: TRBV7-8
J gene: TRBJ1-4
CDR3 protein: ASSVRQGTNEKLF

V gene: TRBV7-3
J gene: TRBJ1-2
CDR3 protein: ASSLEGSRYGYT

V gene: TRBV5-1
J gene: TRBJ2-1
CDR3 protein: ASSPNPTGSYNEQF

V gene: TRBV6-5
J gene: TRBJ1-5
CDR3 protein: ASRKTGVLDQPQH

V gene: TRBV2
J gene: TRBJ2-2
CDR3 protein: ASSNSGGRTGELF

V gene: TRBV7-9
J gene: TRBJ1-2
CDR3 protein: ASSWRDRGPTNYGYT

V gene: TRBV3-1/TRBV3-2
J gene: TRBJ2-3
CDR3 protein: ASSQEGGDSDTQY

V gene: TRBV6-4
J gene: TRBJ2-3
CDR3 protein: ASSERGVSTDTQY

V gene: TRBV19
J gene: TRBJ1-6
CDR3 protein: ASSILFSEALH

V gene: TRBV11-3
J gene: TRBJ2-1
CDR3 protein: ASSFLTGSAYNEQF

V gene: TRBV24-1
J gene: TRBJ2-6
CDR3 protein: ATSDLGGRTATGANVLT

V gene: TRBV5-6
J gene: TRBJ2-7
CDR3 protein: ASSLGGTSGRMREQY

V gene: TRBV30
J gene: TRBJ1-2
CDR3 protein: AWSVQAGYGYT

V gene: TRBV6-1
J gene: TRBJ1-5
CDR3 protein: ASSEAGQGPLTQH